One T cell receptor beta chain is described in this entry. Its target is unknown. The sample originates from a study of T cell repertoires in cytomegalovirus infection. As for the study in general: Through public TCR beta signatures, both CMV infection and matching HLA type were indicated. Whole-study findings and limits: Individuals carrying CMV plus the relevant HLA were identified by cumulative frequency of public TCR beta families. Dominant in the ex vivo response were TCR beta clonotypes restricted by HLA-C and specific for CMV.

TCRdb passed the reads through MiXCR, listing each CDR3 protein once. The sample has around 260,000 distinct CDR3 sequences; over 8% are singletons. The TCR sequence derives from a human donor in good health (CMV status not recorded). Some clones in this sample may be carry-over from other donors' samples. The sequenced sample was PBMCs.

CDR3 sequence reads: CAISEGGRQPQHF. DNA for the CDR3: TGTGCCATCAGTGAGGGGGGGCGGCAGCCCCAGCATTTT. The chain joins TRBV10-3 to TRBJ1-5, with D perhaps matching TRBD1 (6 bases). This CDR3 has 13 amino acids. Germline assignment: CDR1 ENHRY and CDR2 SYGVKD. Trimming pared 2 bases from V and 7 bases from J, leaving 9 bases between.